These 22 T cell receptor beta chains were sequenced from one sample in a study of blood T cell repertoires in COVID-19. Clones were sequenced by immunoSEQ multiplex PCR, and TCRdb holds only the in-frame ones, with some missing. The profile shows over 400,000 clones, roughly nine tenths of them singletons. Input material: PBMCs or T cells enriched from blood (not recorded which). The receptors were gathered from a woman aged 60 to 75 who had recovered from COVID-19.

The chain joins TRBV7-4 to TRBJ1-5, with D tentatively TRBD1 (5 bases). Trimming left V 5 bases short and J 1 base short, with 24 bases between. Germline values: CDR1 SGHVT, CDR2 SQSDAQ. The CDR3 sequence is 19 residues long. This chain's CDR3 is CASSPVVIRLSGSNQPQHF. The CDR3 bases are TGTGCCAGCAGCCCTGTCGTAATTCGGCTTTCAGGGAGCAATCAGCCCCAGCATTTT.

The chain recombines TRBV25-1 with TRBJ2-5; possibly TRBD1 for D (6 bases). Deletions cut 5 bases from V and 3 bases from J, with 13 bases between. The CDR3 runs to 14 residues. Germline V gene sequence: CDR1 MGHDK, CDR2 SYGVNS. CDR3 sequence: CASSPFRDKETQYF. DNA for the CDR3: TGTGCCAGCAGTCCTTTCCGGGACAAAGAGACCCAGTACTTC.

In nucleotides, the CDR3 is TGCGCCAGCAGTGAGGGGGGCCCTCTCGATGAGCAGTTCTTC. It is translated as CASSEGGPLDEQFF. The V gene is TRBV10-1, the J gene TRBJ2-1; D may be TRBD1 (6 bases). In germline, CDR1 is WNHNN, CDR2 SYGVQD (reference sequence). The ends were cut back, 2 bases at V and 8 bases at J, with 13 bases in the middle. The CDR3 extends over 14 amino acids.

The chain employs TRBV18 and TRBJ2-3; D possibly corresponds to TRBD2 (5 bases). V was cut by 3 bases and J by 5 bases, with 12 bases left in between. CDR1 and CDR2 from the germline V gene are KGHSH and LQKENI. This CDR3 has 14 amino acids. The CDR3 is CASSPLSAGDTQYF. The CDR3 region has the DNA TGTGCCAGCTCACCCCTCTCGGCGGGAGATACGCAGTATTTT. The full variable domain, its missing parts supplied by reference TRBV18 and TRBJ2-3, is NAGVMQNPRHLVRRRGQEARLRCSPMKGHSHVYWYRQLPEEGLKFMVYLQKENIIDESGMPKERFSAEFPKEGPSILRIQQVVRGDSAAYFCASSPLSAGDTQYFGPGTRLTVL.

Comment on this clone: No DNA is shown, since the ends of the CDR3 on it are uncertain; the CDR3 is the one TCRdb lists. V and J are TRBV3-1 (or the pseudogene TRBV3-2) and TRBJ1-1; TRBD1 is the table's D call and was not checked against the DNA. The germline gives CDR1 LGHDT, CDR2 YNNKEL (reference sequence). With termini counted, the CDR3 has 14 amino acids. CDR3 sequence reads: CASSILGPNTEAFF.

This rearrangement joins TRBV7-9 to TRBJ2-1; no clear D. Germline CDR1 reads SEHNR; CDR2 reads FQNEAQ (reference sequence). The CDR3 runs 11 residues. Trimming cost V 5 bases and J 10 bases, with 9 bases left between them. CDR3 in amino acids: CASSPGPEQFF. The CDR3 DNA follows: TGTGCCAGCAGCCCCGGTCCGGAGCAGTTCTTC.

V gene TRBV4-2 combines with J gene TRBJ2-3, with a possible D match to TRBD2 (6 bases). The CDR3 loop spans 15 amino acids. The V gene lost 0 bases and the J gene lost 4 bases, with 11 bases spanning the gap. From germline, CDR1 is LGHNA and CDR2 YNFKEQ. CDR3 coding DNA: TGTGCCAGCAGCCAAGATCGGCGGGGACCAGATACGCAGTATTTT. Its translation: CASSQDRRGPDTQYF.

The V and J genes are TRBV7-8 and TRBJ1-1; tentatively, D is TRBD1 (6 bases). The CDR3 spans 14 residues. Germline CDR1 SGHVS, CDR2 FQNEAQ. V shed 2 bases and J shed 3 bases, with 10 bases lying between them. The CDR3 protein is CASSLTGKDTEAFF. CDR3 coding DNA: TGTGCCAGCAGCTTAACAGGGAAGGACACTGAAGCTTTCTTT.

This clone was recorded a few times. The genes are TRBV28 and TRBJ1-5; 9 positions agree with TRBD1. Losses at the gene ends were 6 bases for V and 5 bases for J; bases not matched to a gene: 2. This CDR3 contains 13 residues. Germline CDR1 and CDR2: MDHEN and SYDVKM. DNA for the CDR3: TGTGCCAGCAGCACAGGGGGCCATCAGCCCCAGCATTTT. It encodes CASSTGGHQPQHF.

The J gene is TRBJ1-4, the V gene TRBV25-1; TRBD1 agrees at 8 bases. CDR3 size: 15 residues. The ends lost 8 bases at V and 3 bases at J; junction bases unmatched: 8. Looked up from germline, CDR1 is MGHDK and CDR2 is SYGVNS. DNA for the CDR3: TGTGCCAGCTCTTTTTCGACAGGGGCTAATGAAAAACTGTTTTTT. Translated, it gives CASSFSTGANEKLFF.

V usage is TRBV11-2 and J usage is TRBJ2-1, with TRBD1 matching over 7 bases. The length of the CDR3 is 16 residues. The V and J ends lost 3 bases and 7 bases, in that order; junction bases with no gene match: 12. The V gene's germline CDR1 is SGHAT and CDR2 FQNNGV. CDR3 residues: CASSFWSEGAPNEQFF. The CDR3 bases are TGTGCCAGCAGCTTTTGGAGCGAGGGGGCCCCTAATGAGCAGTTCTTC.

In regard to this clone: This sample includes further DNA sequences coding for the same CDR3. CDR3 nucleotides: TGTGCCAGCAGTGACTCGGCAGGCTATGGCTACACCTTC. Its protein product is CASSDSAGYGYTF. This chain uses TRBV6-4 with TRBJ1-2, with no clear D. This CDR3 comprises 13 residues. Trimming shortened V by 0 bases and J by 4 bases, and 6 bases separated the two germline ends. Germline CDR1 is MRHNA and CDR2 is SNTAGT.

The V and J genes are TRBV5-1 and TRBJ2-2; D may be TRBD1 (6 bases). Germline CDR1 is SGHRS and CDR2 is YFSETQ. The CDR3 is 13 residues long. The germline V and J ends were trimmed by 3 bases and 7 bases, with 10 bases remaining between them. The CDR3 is CASSSQGNGELFF. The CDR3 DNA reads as TGCGCCAGCAGCTCACAGGGAAACGGGGAGCTGTTTTTT.

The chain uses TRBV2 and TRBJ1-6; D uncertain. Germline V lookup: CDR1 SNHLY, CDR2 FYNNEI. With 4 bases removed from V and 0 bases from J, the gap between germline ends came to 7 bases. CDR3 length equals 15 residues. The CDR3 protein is CASSGSSSYNSPLHF. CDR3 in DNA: TGTGCCAGCAGTGGGAGTAGCTCCTATAATTCACCCCTCCACTTT.

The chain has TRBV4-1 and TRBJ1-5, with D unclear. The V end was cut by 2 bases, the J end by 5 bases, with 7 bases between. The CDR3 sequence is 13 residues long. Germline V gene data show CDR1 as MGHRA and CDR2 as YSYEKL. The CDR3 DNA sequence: TGCGCCAGCAGCCAAACGAGGTATCAGCCCCAGCATTTT. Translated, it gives CASSQTRYQPQHF.

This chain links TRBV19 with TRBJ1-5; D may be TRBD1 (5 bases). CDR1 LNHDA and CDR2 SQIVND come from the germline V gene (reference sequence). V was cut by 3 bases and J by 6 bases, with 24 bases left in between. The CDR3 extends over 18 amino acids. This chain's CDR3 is CASSMSWVGEDRVQPQHF. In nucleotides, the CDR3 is TGTGCCAGTAGTATGAGTTGGGTAGGGGAAGATAGAGTTCAGCCCCAGCATTTT.

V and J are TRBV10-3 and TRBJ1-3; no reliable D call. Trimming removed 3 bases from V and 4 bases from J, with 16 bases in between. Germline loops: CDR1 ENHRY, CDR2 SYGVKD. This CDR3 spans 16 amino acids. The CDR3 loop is CAISDPGRGSGNTIYF. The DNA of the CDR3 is TGTGCCATCAGTGACCCCGGTCGCGGTTCGGGAAACACCATATATTTT.

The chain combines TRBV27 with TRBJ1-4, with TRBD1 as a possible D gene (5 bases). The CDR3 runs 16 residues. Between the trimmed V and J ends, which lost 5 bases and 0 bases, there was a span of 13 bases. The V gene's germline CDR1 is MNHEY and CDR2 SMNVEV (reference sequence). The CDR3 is CASSPPRGSTNEKLFF. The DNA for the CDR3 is TGTGCCAGCAGTCCCCCCCGGGGGTCAACTAATGAAAAACTGTTTTTT.

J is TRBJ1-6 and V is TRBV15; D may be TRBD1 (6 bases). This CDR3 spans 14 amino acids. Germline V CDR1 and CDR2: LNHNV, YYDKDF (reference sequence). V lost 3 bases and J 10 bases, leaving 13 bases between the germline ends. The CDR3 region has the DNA TGTGCCACCAGCAGGAGAGGGGGGGACTCACCCCTCCACTTT. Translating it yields CATSRRGGDSPLHF. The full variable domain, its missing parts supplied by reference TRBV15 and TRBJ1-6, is DAMVIQNPRYQVTQFGKPVTLSCSQTLNHNVMYWYQQKSSQAPKLLFHYYDKDFNNEADTPDNFQSRRPNTSFCFLDIRSPGLGDTAMYLCATSRRGGDSPLHFGNGTRLTVT.

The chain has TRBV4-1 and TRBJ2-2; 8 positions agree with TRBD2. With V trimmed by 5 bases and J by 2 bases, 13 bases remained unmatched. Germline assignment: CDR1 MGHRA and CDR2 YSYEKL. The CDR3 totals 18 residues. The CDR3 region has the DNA TGCGCCAGCAGCATAGGAACTAGCGGCTGGAGAAACACCGGGGAGCTGTTTTTT. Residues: CASSIGTSGWRNTGELFF.

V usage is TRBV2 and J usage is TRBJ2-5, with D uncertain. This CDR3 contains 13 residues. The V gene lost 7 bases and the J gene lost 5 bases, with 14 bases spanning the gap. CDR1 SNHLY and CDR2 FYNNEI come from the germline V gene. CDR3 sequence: CASIEERQETQYF. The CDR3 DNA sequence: TGTGCCAGCATCGAAGAGCGTCAGGAGACCCAGTACTTC.

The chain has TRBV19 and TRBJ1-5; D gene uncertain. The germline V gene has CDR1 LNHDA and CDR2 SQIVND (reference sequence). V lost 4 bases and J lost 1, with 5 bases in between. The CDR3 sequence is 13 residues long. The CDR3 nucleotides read TGTGCCAGTAGTACCACAAGCAATCAGCCCCAGCATTTT. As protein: CASSTTSNQPQHF.